What follows is one T cell receptor beta chain and its context. The antigen it recognizes is unknown. Base qualities are not at hand, and no much larger clone is one base apart. Enrolling through a virtual design, the prospective study's participants ranged in age from roughly 18 to 90 years and lived across some 22 United States geographic areas. Cohort assignment in the prospective study relied on participant-reported clinical history from a screening survey and a study questionnaire. Recovered participants in ImmuneRACE Cohort 3 were defined by two consecutive negative NP/OP PCR tests, clearance by a healthcare professional, or resolution of symptoms. Mobile phlebotomists in the prospective study collected whole blood, serum and a nasopharyngeal or oropharyngeal swab from every participant. Additional blood draws and questionnaires over an approximately two-month period could optionally be provided by prospective study participants. Prospective study blood samples were shipped either frozen or at room temperature before DNA extraction.

The germline V gene (reference sequence) sets CDR1 to LGHDT and CDR2 to YNNKEL. The V end gives up 4 bases and the J end 3 bases, leaving 8 bases in the junction not matched to a gene. Measured from the cysteine to the phenylalanine, the CDR3 is 17 residues long. The DNA shown is the 51-base CDR3, in frame from base 1. These data are taken from a study of blood T cell repertoires in COVID-19 (dated by TCRdb to 2019 to 2021). With respect to the entire study: Samples from collaborators originated in the United States, Italy and Spain and spanned both the acute and convalescent phases of COVID-19. A freely available public database, intended as a resource for researchers studying the immune response to SARS-CoV-2, is where the repertoires were released. The samples were drawn from two sources: the first 160 participants of the ongoing ImmuneRACE study, and 1,200 or so subjects contributed by 6 global collaborators. Nearly every sample came with metadata listing a de-identified subject ID, COVID-19 status, age in years and sex. The material from the prospective study consisted of cDNA or gDNA derived from T cells, B-cell-depleted T cells, or PBMCs. Deeply sampled blood TCRbeta repertoires from subjects exposed to, actively infected with, or recovered from COVID-19 were included in the dataset. HLA class I and class II types, where available, came from metadata supplied by the sample provider rather than from assay-based typing.

Study-wide findings and limitations: The quantity of clinical and demographic metadata differed by source and by participant and was supplied without curation.

TCRbeta CDR3 regions were amplified from genomic DNA using the immunoSEQ Assay, a bias-controlled multiplex PCR. The study's processing was this. Within the assay, amplification of reference gene primers was used to estimate how many nucleated cells each sample contained. Sequence reads were collapsed and filtered to measure the absolute abundance of every unique TCRbeta CDR3 rearrangement. For each sample, productive Simpson clonality was calculated as the square root of Simpson's diversity index across productive rearrangements. Imported from immuneACCESS, the table was reduced by TCRdb to in-frame sequences with V and J called. These copies leave out some clones; in studies compared against another copy, an unresolved V gene accounts for under half, and the cause of the remainder is not known. Clone size and the V and J calls come from that table; the DNA yielded D and trimming. The sample table contains 330,000 or so clones; only one count was recorded for over 75% of them. The ten largest account for about 5% of the sample.

The sequence was obtained from a man aged 30 to 39 who had recovered from COVID-19. Source material: PBMCs or T cells enriched from blood (not recorded which). In this chain, TRBV3-1 (or the pseudogene TRBV3-2) is recombined with TRBJ2-5, with 13 junctional bases fitting TRBD2. The CDR3 amino acid sequence is: CASSRRTSGGAKETQYF. DNA sequence: TGTGCCAGCAGCCGAAGGACTAGCGGGGGAGCTAAAGAGACCCAGTACTTC.